The 31 T cell receptor beta chains below come from one sample, sequenced in a study of OX40 agonist ivuxolimab in advanced cancers. The repertoire was sequenced with immunoSEQ multiplex PCR; TCRdb's copy has only in-frame clones and lacks some. The sample contains tens of thousands of clones, roughly nine tenths of which appear only once. This specimen was CD4+ or CD8+ T cells sorted from blood, taken in a trial of the OX40 agonist ivuxolimab. The receptors were gathered from an adult with an advanced solid tumor such as melanoma, head and neck, liver or kidney cancer.

This clone was counted a single time. The gene calls are TRBV27 and TRBJ2-3, with TRBD1 matching over 7 bases. The CDR3 has 14 residues. V was clipped by 6 bases and J by 7 bases; unmatched bases: 10. The germline V gene encodes CDR1 MNHEY and CDR2 SMNVEV (reference sequence). As DNA, the CDR3 is TGTGCCAGCAGAATACACGGGACAGTCAATACGCAGTATTTT. Protein: CASRIHGTVNTQYF.

Points on this clone: The junction shows a germline mismatch at one end, possibly a read error. The CDR3 region has the DNA TGTGCTAGCAGCCCATACCGGGATGCCTACGAGCAGTACTTC. Its protein product is CASSPYRDAYEQYF. The rearrangement uses TRBV7-7 and TRBJ2-7, with D perhaps TRBD2 (5 bases). CDR3 length equals 14 residues. The germline CDR1 and CDR2 sequences are SSHAT and FNYEAQ (reference sequence). Full variable domain (missing parts from reference TRBV7-7 and TRBJ2-7): GAGVSQSPRYKVTKRGQDVTLRCDPISSHATLYWYQQALGQGPEFLTYFNYEAQPDKSGLPSDRFSAERPEGSISTLTIQRTEQRDSAMYRCASSPYRDAYEQYFGPGTRLTVT.

This chain connects TRBV13 to TRBJ2-7; D is ambiguous. In germline, CDR1 is PRHDT, CDR2 FYEKMQ (reference sequence). V dropped 3 bases and J dropped 0 bases, with 9 bases sitting between them. The CDR3 totals 14 residues. CDR3 sequence: CASSFAASSYEQYF. The CDR3 DNA reads TGTGCCAGCAGCTTCGCGGCTAGCTCCTACGAGCAGTACTTC.

The V gene is TRBV19, the J gene TRBJ1-3; D is undetermined. The CDR3 totals 15 residues. Germline lookup yields CDR1 LNHDA and CDR2 SQIVND (reference sequence). The V and J ends lost 3 bases and 1 base respectively, with 10 bases between them. The CDR3 spells CASSMTMFSGNTIYF. The CDR3 bases are TGTGCCAGTAGTATGACAATGTTTTCTGGAAACACCATATATTTT.

This clone was found a few times. This chain connects TRBV28 to TRBJ1-2; D gene unclear. The CDR3 is 16 residues long. Germline assignment: CDR1 MDHEN and CDR2 SYDVKM. V was cut by 0 bases and J by 3 bases, with 14 bases left in between. CDR3 region: CASSLWGSAFDYGYTF. In nucleotides, the CDR3 is TGTGCCAGCAGTTTATGGGGCAGTGCCTTCGACTATGGCTACACCTTC.

V gene TRBV18 combines with J gene TRBJ2-3; 8 bases fit TRBD2. Looked up from germline, CDR1 is KGHSH and CDR2 is LQKENI. V lost 3 bases, J lost 1 base, and 6 bases stayed unmatched. The CDR3 is 16 residues long. CDR3 nucleotides: TGTGCCAGCTCACCTTCGTCGACTAGCGGCACAGATACGCAGTATTTT. Protein: CASSPSSTSGTDTQYF.

This chain uses TRBV27 with TRBJ2-1; tentatively, D is TRBD1 (6 bases). The CDR3 contains 12 residues. Deletions cut 3 bases from V and 9 bases from J, with 9 bases between. The germline V gene encodes CDR1 MNHEY and CDR2 SMNVEV (reference sequence). The chain's CDR3 is CASSLLGGEQFF. The DNA of the CDR3 is TGTGCCAGCAGTTTGCTAGGGGGTGAGCAGTTCTTC.

As DNA, the CDR3 is TGTGCCAGCAGTGACTCCGGGACTAGCGGGAGCAATGAGCAGTTCTTC. As protein: CASSDSGTSGSNEQFF. The rearrangement links TRBV6-4 to TRBJ2-1; 14 nucleotides line up with TRBD2. Trimming took 0 bases from V and 6 from J; bases not matched to a gene: 1. CDR3 length: 16 amino acids. The germline V gene encodes CDR1 MRHNA and CDR2 SNTAGT.

This clone occurred a few times. This chain links TRBV4-1 with TRBJ2-7, with 8 positions matching TRBD2. The germline V gene has CDR1 MGHRA and CDR2 YSYEKL. After removal of 1 base from V and 4 bases from J, the junction contained 3 bases not matched to a gene. The length of the CDR3 is 14 residues. The CDR3, as DNA: TGCGCCAGCAGCCAAGTGAGCGGGAGTTACGAGCAGTACTTC. Amino acid sequence: CASSQVSGSYEQYF.

V gene TRBV27 combines with J gene TRBJ2-7; possible D gene TRBD1, 6 bases. The germline gives CDR1 MNHEY, CDR2 SMNVEV (reference sequence). Trimming cost V 3 bases and J 3 bases, with 12 bases left between them. The CDR3 sequence is 14 residues long. DNA for the CDR3: TGTGCCAGCAGTTTTCAGGGGCAGATCTACGAGCAGTACTTC. It specifies CASSFQGQIYEQYF.

J is TRBJ2-2 and V is TRBV14; D is unclear. In germline, CDR1 is SGHDN, CDR2 FVKESK. There are 15 residues in the CDR3. Trimming took off 3 bases at V and 4 bases at J, with 12 bases between the two ends. CDR3 sequence (DNA): TGTGCCAGCAGCCAGCCGGGCCACCGCACCGGGGAGCTGTTTTTT. Protein: CASSQPGHRTGELFF.

A remark on this clone: Distinct nucleotide sequences in the sample also encode this CDR3. The chain recombines TRBV5-1 with TRBJ2-7, with TRBD2 matching 9 bases. V lost 0 bases to trimming and J lost 3 bases; unmatched junction nucleotides: 7. This CDR3 is built from 16 residues. Per germline, CDR1 SGHRS and CDR2 YFSETQ. The CDR3 loop reads CASSLGVGLAVYEQYF. The CDR3, as DNA: TGCGCCAGCAGCTTGGGAGTGGGACTAGCCGTCTACGAGCAGTACTTC.

The chain couples TRBV5-6 to TRBJ1-1, with D perhaps matching TRBD1 (5 bases). Germline CDR1 is SGHDT and CDR2 is YYEEEE. The CDR3 extends over 15 amino acids. The germline V and J ends were trimmed by 5 bases and 0 bases, with 14 bases remaining between them. This CDR3 is CASSGDGIMNTEAFF. For the CDR3, the DNA is TGTGCCAGCAGTGGGGACGGAATCATGAACACTGAAGCTTTCTTT.

The rearrangement uses TRBV13 and TRBJ2-7; TRBD1 matches at 7 bases. The junction had 9 bases not matched to a gene; V was cut back by 3 bases and J by 4 bases. Germline loops: CDR1 PRHDT, CDR2 FYEKMQ (reference sequence). The CDR3 extends over 15 amino acids. Written as DNA, the CDR3 is TGTGCCAGCAGCTTCGTGGTAGGGGGCCTTTACGAGCAGTACTTC. This encodes CASSFVVGGLYEQYF.

V usage is TRBV30 and J usage is TRBJ2-5; D possibly corresponds to TRBD1 (5 bases). V dropped 0 bases and J dropped 5 bases, with 7 bases sitting between them. The CDR3 has 12 residues. Germline lookup yields CDR1 GTSNPN and CDR2 SVGIG (reference sequence). The CDR3 DNA is TGTGCCTGGAGTGTAGGGGCGGAGACCCAGTACTTC. Translated, it gives CAWSVGAETQYF.

The chain has TRBV7-6 and TRBJ1-1; 9 bases line up with TRBD1. The germline V gene has CDR1 SGHVS and CDR2 FNYEAQ. V lost 6 bases, J lost 5 bases, and 10 bases stayed unmatched. The CDR3 contains 15 residues. In nucleotides, the CDR3 is TGTGCCAGCAGTCCCTCACAGGGGGCGCGGACTGAAGCTTTCTTT. It yields the protein CASSPSQGARTEAFF.

J is TRBJ2-1 and V is TRBV6-5; possibly TRBD1 or TRBD2 for D (5 bases each). Between the trimmed V and J ends, which lost 5 bases and 4 bases, there was a span of 15 bases. There are 15 residues in the CDR3. Germline V gene lookup returns CDR1 MNHEY and CDR2 SVGAGI. In DNA, the CDR3 is TGTGCCAGCAGTACGGGCCGGGGCGGATACAATGAGCAGTTCTTC. This gives the protein CASSTGRGGYNEQFF.

The rearrangement uses TRBV10-1 and TRBJ1-5; D is perhaps TRBD1 (5 bases). CDR1 is WNHNN, CDR2 SYGVQD, per germline (reference sequence). CDR3 length: 16 amino acids. Deletions cut 1 base from V and 5 bases from J, with 15 bases between. CDR3 region: CASSELEGPGHQPQHF. As DNA, the CDR3 is TGCGCCAGCAGTGAGTTGGAGGGGCCGGGGCATCAGCCCCAGCATTTT.

The V gene is TRBV6-5, the J gene TRBJ1-2; 9 nucleotides line up with TRBD1. This CDR3 spans 15 amino acids. The ends lost 0 bases at V and 4 bases at J; junction bases unmatched: 3. Germline loops: CDR1 MNHEY, CDR2 SVGAGI. The CDR3 sequence: CASSYSMTGGYGYTF. CDR3 nucleotides: TGTGCCAGCAGTTACTCGATGACAGGGGGCTATGGCTACACCTTC.

This chain joins TRBV7-6 and TRBJ2-7; possible D gene TRBD2, 6 bases. CDR1 and CDR2 from the germline V gene are SGHVS and FNYEAQ. The CDR3 sequence is 14 residues long. V was pared by 7 bases and J by 2 bases, with 15 bases between. The CDR3 loop is CASTPGPGAYEQYF. CDR3 nucleotide sequence: TGTGCCAGCACCCCTGGTCCGGGGGCCTACGAGCAGTACTTC.

The chain links TRBV27 to TRBJ2-7; 8 nucleotides align to TRBD2. The CDR3 runs 18 residues. V lost 9 bases, J lost 4 bases, and 23 bases stayed unmatched. The germline gives CDR1 MNHEY, CDR2 SMNVEV (reference sequence). The CDR3 sequence is CASMLKRTPGVAGYEQYF. DNA for the CDR3: TGTGCCAGTATGCTCAAACGCACCCCCGGGGTAGCGGGATACGAGCAGTACTTC.

Within the sample, this clone is medium-sized. J is TRBJ2-3 and V is TRBV4-1; tentatively, D is TRBD1 or TRBD2 (6 bases each). CDR3 length equals 18 residues. V lost 0 bases and J lost 5, with 21 bases in between. Germline CDR1 is MGHRA and CDR2 is YSYEKL. Here the CDR3 reads CASSQEGGTKGIEDTQYF. CDR3 bases: TGCGCCAGCAGCCAAGAAGGAGGGACAAAAGGAATAGAAGATACGCAGTATTTT.

The CDR3 sequence is CASSEAVGGFEQFF. CDR3 sequence (DNA): TGTGCCAGCAGTGAAGCCGTAGGGGGGTTTGAGCAGTTCTTC. The V call is TRBV6-1, the J call TRBJ2-1; the D gene could be TRBD1 or TRBD2 (6 bases each). The CDR3 spans 14 residues. CDR1 is MNHNS and CDR2 is SASEGT in the germline V gene. The V and J ends lost 0 bases and 9 bases respectively, with 12 bases between them.

The V call is TRBV9, the J call TRBJ2-4; 12 positions match TRBD2. The CDR3 sequence is 18 residues long. Germline V gene sequence: CDR1 SGDLS, CDR2 YYNGEE. The V and J ends lost 3 bases and 7 bases, in that order; junction bases with no gene match: 14. DNA for the CDR3: TGTGCCAGCAGCGCTAACCCCAGGACTAGCGGGGTGGGGAACATTCAGTACTTC. It translates to CASSANPRTSGVGNIQYF.

This chain connects TRBV5-1 to TRBJ2-1, with 9 nucleotides matching TRBD2. V lost 2 bases, J lost 7 bases, and 7 bases stayed unmatched. The V gene's germline CDR1 is SGHRS and CDR2 YFSETQ. CDR3 size: 15 residues. The CDR3 nucleotides are TGCGCCAGCAGCTTAACGACTAGCGGAGTGAATGAGCAGTTCTTC. Translated: CASSLTTSGVNEQFF.

This clone has just one count. The chain employs TRBV27 and TRBJ2-7, with 9 bases identical to TRBD1. This CDR3 comprises 14 residues. CDR1 and CDR2 from the germline V gene are MNHEY and SMNVEV (reference sequence). Unmatched junction bases numbered 1, after V lost 2 bases and J lost 2 bases. The CDR3 coding sequence is TGTGCCAGCAGTTTAGGGACAGGGCCCTACGAGCAGTACTTC. It specifies CASSLGTGPYEQYF.

As DNA, the CDR3 is TGTGCCAGCAGCTTGCGGGGGAACTCCTACGAGCAGTACTTC. Protein product: CASSLRGNSYEQYF. The chain has TRBV5-4 and TRBJ2-7; D perhaps matches TRBD2 (6 bases). CDR1 and CDR2 from the germline V gene are SGHNT and YYREEE (reference sequence). V was pared by 1 base and J by 0 bases, with 8 bases between. The CDR3 runs 14 residues.

This chain links TRBV6-1 with TRBJ1-2; D is undetermined. V was cut by 8 bases and J by 4 bases, with 11 bases left in between. CDR1 and CDR2 (germline): MNHNS, SASEGT. The CDR3 has 12 residues. The CDR3 nucleotides are TGTGCCAGCGGAACGAGTAGCTATGGCTACACCTTC. Protein sequence: CASGTSSYGYTF.

This rearrangement joins TRBV28 to TRBJ2-1; 10 nucleotides line up with TRBD1. Unmatched junction bases numbered 7, after V lost 10 bases and J lost 7 bases. Germline CDR1 and CDR2: MDHEN and SYDVKM. The CDR3 extends over 13 amino acids. This CDR3 reads CATSGQGWNEQFF. CDR3 nucleotides: TGTGCCACCTCGGGACAGGGGTGGAATGAGCAGTTCTTC.

The rearrangement joins TRBV11-3 to TRBJ2-3, with 8 positions matching TRBD2. From germline, CDR1 is SGHNT and CDR2 YENEEA. The CDR3 runs to 19 residues. Trimming took 5 bases from V and 3 from J; bases not matched to a gene: 19. The CDR3 DNA is TGTGCCAGCAGCCCGGGGCGGGGACTAGGGTTTCTTCCGACAGATACGCAGTATTTT. Its protein is CASSPGRGLGFLPTDTQYF.

The gene calls are TRBV6-5 and TRBJ1-5; D ambiguous. From germline, CDR1 is MNHEY and CDR2 SVGAGI. The CDR3 is 13 amino acids. V was pared by 0 bases and J by 4 bases, with 4 bases between. The CDR3 DNA reads as TGTGCCAGCAGTTACTCGATAAATCAGCCCCAGCATTTT. Residues: CASSYSINQPQHF.